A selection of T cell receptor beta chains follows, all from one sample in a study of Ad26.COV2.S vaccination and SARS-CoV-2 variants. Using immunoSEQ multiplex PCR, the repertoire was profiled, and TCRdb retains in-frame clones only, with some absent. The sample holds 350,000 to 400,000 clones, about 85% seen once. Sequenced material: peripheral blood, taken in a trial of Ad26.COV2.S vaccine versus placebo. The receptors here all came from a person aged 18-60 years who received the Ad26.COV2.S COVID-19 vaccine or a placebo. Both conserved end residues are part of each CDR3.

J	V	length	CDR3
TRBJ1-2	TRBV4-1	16	CASSQVIEGLDYGYTF
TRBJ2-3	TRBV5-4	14	CASSFGQITDTQYF
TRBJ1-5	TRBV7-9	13	CAGSGTDNQPQHF
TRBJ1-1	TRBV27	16	CASSRYGGPGNTEAFF
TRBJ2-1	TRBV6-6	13	CASSYSGRAEQFF
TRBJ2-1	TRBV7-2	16	CASSFIAGATYNEQFF
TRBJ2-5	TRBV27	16	CASSSTGGGDQETQYF
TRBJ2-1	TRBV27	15	CASSSGTSGYNEQFF
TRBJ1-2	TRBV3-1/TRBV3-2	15	CASSQDAGTSYGYTF
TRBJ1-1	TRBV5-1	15	CASSLGADVNTEAFF
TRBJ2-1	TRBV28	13	CASRPGGVNEQFF
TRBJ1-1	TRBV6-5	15	CASRRTGGLNTEAFF
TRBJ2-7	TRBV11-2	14	CASSSAGGAYEQYF
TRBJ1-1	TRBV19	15	CASSTIDRMNTEAFF
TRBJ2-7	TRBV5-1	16	CASSWMTGTGGYEQYF
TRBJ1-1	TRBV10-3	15	CAISADLGGGVQRFF
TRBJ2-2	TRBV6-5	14	CASRPRGNTGELFF
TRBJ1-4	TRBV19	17	CASSSSIPTHGGEKLFF
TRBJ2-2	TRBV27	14	CASTLGPNTGELFF
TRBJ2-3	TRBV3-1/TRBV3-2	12	CASSEGKGAQYF
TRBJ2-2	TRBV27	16	CASSPYPDPAVGELFF
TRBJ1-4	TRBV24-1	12	CATSGGDEKLFF
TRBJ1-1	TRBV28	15	CASYGADRENTEAFF
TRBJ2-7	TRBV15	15	CATSREGLSSYEQYF
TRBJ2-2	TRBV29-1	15	CSVRSGTGVAGELFF
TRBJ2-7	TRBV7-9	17	CASSTGTSGGLTYEQYF
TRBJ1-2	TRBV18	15	CASSWGQGNNYGYTF
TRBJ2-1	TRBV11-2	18	CASSLVLRTQKKGNEQFF
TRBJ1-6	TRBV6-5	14	CASRPGHYNSPLHF
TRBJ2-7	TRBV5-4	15	CASSKERGAYYEQYF
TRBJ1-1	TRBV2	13	CASSVKGTGEAFF
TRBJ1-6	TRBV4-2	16	CASSQEDSSYNSPLHF
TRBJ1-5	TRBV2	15	CASSEDQGAVQPQHF
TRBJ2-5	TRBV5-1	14	CASSLAGSEETQYF
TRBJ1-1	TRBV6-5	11	CASSYPPQAFF
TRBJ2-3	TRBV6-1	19	CASSEGSGGTELSTDTQYF
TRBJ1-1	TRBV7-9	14	CASSFSGRNTEAFF
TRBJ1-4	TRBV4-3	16	CASSQEGGGEGEKLFF
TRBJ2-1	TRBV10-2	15	CASSSPGGPYNEQFF
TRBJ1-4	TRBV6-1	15	CASSEPRGLMKKLFF